This T cell receptor beta chain was identified during a study of cytomegalovirus exposure and HLA in healthy donors. Overall study context: In a later analysis, it was reported that the roughly 130 validation repertoires had been produced on the same platform as the 550 to 850 repertoires belonging to the first cohort.

Study findings and constraints: Researchers reported that a few CMV-associated chains were confirmed in vitro as CMV antigen-specific.

This clone was seen a single time. Its antigen is undetermined. In germline, CDR1 is MNHEY, CDR2 SMNVEV (reference sequence). V was clipped by 4 bases and J by 5 bases, with 15 bases between them. The length of the CDR3 is 15 residues. The assay was immunoSEQ multiplex PCR, and TCRdb's table has in-frame clones only and misses some. The sample lists 230,000 or so clones, about 91% seen once, with around 3% in the top ten. The TCR comes from a woman under 30 in good health and CMV-seronegative. Sample: PBMCs. The gene calls are TRBV27 and TRBJ2-1, with D maybe TRBD1 (5 bases). CDR3: CASSSIGVGHNEQFF. In nucleotides, the CDR3 is TGTGCCAGCAGTTCGATAGGGGTCGGCCACAATGAGCAGTTCTTC.